One and the same sample provided the 27 T cell receptor beta chains below, sequenced in a study of technical replicates of blood from a handful of donors. Sequencing used immunoSEQ multiplex PCR; TCRdb keeps in-frame clones, though not all of them. This table holds about 73,000 clones, just over 90% found once. The specimen sequenced was T cells isolated from PBMCs. The receptors here all came from a human donor in good health.

The chain has TRBV28 and TRBJ2-3; TRBD2 matches 11 bases. Per germline, CDR1 MDHEN and CDR2 SYDVKM. The CDR3 sequence is 15 residues long. With V trimmed by 6 bases and J by 6 bases, 8 bases remained unmatched. The CDR3 region has the DNA TGTGCCAGCAGCAGCACTAGCGGGGGACGTGATACGCAGTATTTT. This gives the protein CASSSTSGGRDTQYF.

The chain uses TRBV7-6 and TRBJ2-1, with D perhaps matching TRBD2 (6 bases). The ends were cut back, 5 bases at V and 7 bases at J, with 18 bases in the middle. Germline V gene lookup returns CDR1 SGHVS and CDR2 FNYEAQ. This CDR3 region has 15 residues. CDR3 in DNA: TGTGCCAGCAGCCCCAACCGGACTATTTTTAATGAGCAGTTCTTC. Amino acid sequence: CASSPNRTIFNEQFF. The whole variable domain, filled in from reference TRBV7-6 and TRBJ2-1, reads GAGVSQSPRYKVTKRGQDVALRCDPISGHVSLYWYRQALGQGPEFLTYFNYEAQQDKSGLPNDRFSAERPEGSISTLTIQRTEQRDSAMYRCASSPNRTIFNEQFFGPGTRLTVL.

The chain's CDR3 is CASSPETVEAFF. The CDR3 DNA reads TGTGCCAGCAGCCCAGAGACAGTTGAAGCTTTCTTT. The genes are TRBV7-2 and TRBJ1-1, with D possibly matching TRBD1 (5 bases). Germline V CDR1 and CDR2: SGHTA, FQGNSA. Trimming left V 5 bases short and J 7 bases short, with 11 bases between. This CDR3 comprises 12 residues.

The chain combines TRBV19 with TRBJ2-5; 7 nucleotides align to TRBD1. The CDR3 runs to 14 residues. Germline CDR1 and CDR2: LNHDA and SQIVND (reference sequence). The trim removed 6 bases at V and 5 bases at J, leaving 9 bases unmatched. CDR3 nucleotides: TGTGCCAGTAGCACTGACAGGGTCGGGGAGACCCAGTACTTC. It specifies CASSTDRVGETQYF.

The gene calls are TRBV27 and TRBJ2-7; 9 bases are a match to TRBD1. V was clipped by 6 bases and J by 3 bases; unmatched bases: 6. The CDR3 has 14 amino acids. Per the germline V gene, CDR1 is MNHEY and CDR2 is SMNVEV (reference sequence). The CDR3 region is CASSRPGQGYEQYF. The CDR3 DNA reads TGTGCCAGCAGCCGACCGGGACAGGGCTACGAGCAGTACTTC.

This chain links TRBV7-2 with TRBJ1-2; possible D gene TRBD1, 5 bases. Germline CDR1 is SGHTA and CDR2 is FQGNSA. This CDR3 has 12 amino acids. V lost 5 bases and J 8 bases, leaving 12 bases between the germline ends. In DNA form, the CDR3 reads TGTGCCAGCAGCCCCGGGGCGGGGGGCTACACCTTC. Its translation is CASSPGAGGYTF.

V usage is TRBV6-1 and J usage is TRBJ1-4; the match to TRBD1 covers 8 bases. CDR1 is MNHNS and CDR2 is SASEGT in the germline V gene. J gave up 5 bases and V 6 bases, and 2 bases lay outside the gene matches. The CDR3 length is 13 residues. As DNA, the CDR3 is TGTGCCAGCAGAACAGGGGGAAATGAAAAACTGTTTTTT. It is translated as CASRTGGNEKLFF.

The chain links TRBV30 to TRBJ1-2; D is undetermined. This CDR3 has 13 amino acids. V was pared by 0 bases and J by 4 bases, with 9 bases between. Germline CDR1 reads GTSNPN; CDR2 reads SVGIG (reference sequence). CDR3 residues: CAWSVSPVYGYTF. The CDR3 DNA is TGTGCCTGGAGTGTATCCCCCGTCTATGGCTACACCTTC. The variable domain in full, completed from reference TRBV30 and TRBJ1-2, reads SQTIHQWPATLVQPVGSPLSLECTVEGTSNPNLYWYRQAAGRGLQLLFYSVGIGQISSEVPQNLSASRPQDRQFILSSKKLLLSDSGFYLCAWSVSPVYGYTFGSGTRLTVV.

The V and J genes are TRBV19 and TRBJ2-6; D is unclear. The CDR3 consists of 12 residues. Germline values: CDR1 LNHDA, CDR2 SQIVND (reference sequence). V lost 7 bases and J lost 3, with 4 bases in between. CDR3 in DNA: TGTGCCAGTACTAATGGGGCCAACGTCCTGACTTTC. The encoded protein is CASTNGANVLTF.

J is TRBJ2-1 and V is TRBV7-8; D unclear. V was clipped by 3 bases and J by 5 bases, with 11 bases between them. Germline V gives CDR1 SGHVS, CDR2 FQNEAQ. The CDR3 sequence is 14 residues long. The CDR3, as DNA: TGTGCCAGCAGCTTGGATAAGCAGGACAATGAGCAGTTCTTC. Its protein is CASSLDKQDNEQFF.

The chain joins TRBV5-6 to TRBJ2-7, with D unclear. The germline V gene encodes CDR1 SGHDT and CDR2 YYEEEE. The CDR3 is 13 amino acids. Trimming shortened V by 3 bases and J by 7 bases, and 14 bases separated the two germline ends. CDR3 nucleotides: TGTGCCAGCAGCTCGCCCCCCCTCGGTGAGCAGTACTTC. This translates into CASSSPPLGEQYF.

This sequence joins TRBV4-1 and TRBJ1-4; 8 bases are a match to TRBD1. The CDR3 has 15 amino acids. Germline values: CDR1 MGHRA, CDR2 YSYEKL. Trimming at V came to 4 bases and at J to 11 bases, leaving 12 bases not matched to a gene. CDR3 DNA sequence: TGCGCCAGCAGCCCCTCCGGGACAGGAGGTGTGAAACTGTTTTTT. It yields the protein CASSPSGTGGVKLFF.

This chain links TRBV6-6 with TRBJ2-7; TRBD1 matches at 7 bases. Germline CDR1 MNHNY, CDR2 SVGAGI (reference sequence). Trimming at V came to 6 bases and at J to 5 bases, leaving 13 bases not matched to a gene. The CDR3 is 15 residues long. CDR3 amino acids: CASRSVAGGVNEQYF. DNA of the CDR3: TGTGCCAGCAGATCGGTGGCAGGGGGTGTAAACGAGCAGTACTTC.

The rearrangement links TRBV19 to TRBJ2-7; 9 bases fit TRBD2. The CDR3 loop spans 14 amino acids. Germline V gene lookup returns CDR1 LNHDA and CDR2 SQIVND (reference sequence). V lost 11 bases to trimming and J lost 3 bases; unmatched junction nucleotides: 11. This CDR3 reads CASKWREGLYEQYF. The CDR3 nucleotides are TGTGCCTCCAAATGGCGGGAGGGCCTCTACGAGCAGTACTTC. Using reference TRBV19 and TRBJ2-7 for the parts outside the CDR3, the full variable domain is DGGITQSPKYLFRKEGQNVTLSCEQNLNHDAMYWYRQDPGQGLRLIYYSQIVNDFQKGDIAEGYSVSREKKESFPLTVTSAQKNPTAFYLCASKWREGLYEQYFGPGTRLTVT.

J is TRBJ2-7 and V is TRBV10-2; weak D call: TRBD1 (6 bases). Germline V gives CDR1 WSHSY, CDR2 SAAADI. The CDR3 spans 13 residues. The germline V and J ends were trimmed by 6 bases and 4 bases, with 13 bases remaining between them. In nucleotides, the CDR3 is TGCGCCAGCAGAATCGGGACAAGATACGAGCAGTACTTC. Protein product: CASRIGTRYEQYF.

In DNA form, the CDR3 reads TGTGCCAGCAGCGTGGGACAGGGTCTGTCGGGAACAGATACGCAGTATTTT. Translated: CASSVGQGLSGTDTQYF. This sequence joins TRBV9 and TRBJ2-3, with 9 bases fitting TRBD1. V shed 2 bases and J 3 bases; nucleotides not matched to a gene: 10. The germline gives CDR1 SGDLS, CDR2 YYNGEE. This CDR3 is 17 amino acids long.

The genes are TRBV7-9 and TRBJ1-2; perhaps TRBD1 as D (6 bases). Germline V gene lookup returns CDR1 SEHNR and CDR2 FQNEAQ (reference sequence). The CDR3 runs 13 residues. V shed 8 bases and J shed 3 bases, with 13 bases lying between them. The CDR3 DNA reads TGTGCCAGCCTAGGGGGGGAACACTATGGCTACACCTTC. It is translated as CASLGGEHYGYTF.

The chain joins TRBV27 to TRBJ1-1; weak D call: TRBD1 (6 bases). Per germline, CDR1 MNHEY and CDR2 SMNVEV (reference sequence). The CDR3 is 14 residues long. V lost 5 bases and J lost 4, with 14 bases in between. CDR3 DNA: TGTGCCAGCAGTACAGGGTCCACCTCCACTGAAGCTTTCTTT. It yields the protein CASSTGSTSTEAFF.

The gene calls are TRBV28 and TRBJ1-1; TRBD1 might be the D (5 bases). V lost 3 bases to trimming and J lost 8 bases, with 10 bases between them. Germline CDR1 reads MDHEN; CDR2 reads SYDVKM. CDR3 length equals 12 residues. The CDR3 region is CASSFGEGEAFF. DNA for the CDR3: TGTGCCAGCAGTTTCGGGGAGGGGGAAGCTTTCTTT. Variable domain in full (rest from reference TRBV28 and TRBJ1-1): DVKVTQSSRYLVKRTGEKVFLECVQDMDHENMFWYRQDPGLGLRLIYFSYDVKMKEKGDIPEGYSVSREKKERFSLILESASTNQTSMYLCASSFGEGEAFFGQGTRLTVV.

This chain connects TRBV13 to TRBJ1-5; D might be TRBD1 (6 bases). Germline-derived CDR1 and CDR2 are PRHDT and FYEKMQ (reference sequence). Trimming pared 5 bases from V and 6 bases from J, leaving 11 bases between. This CDR3 has 13 amino acids. Written as DNA, the CDR3 is TGTGCCAGCAGCGTTAGGGGGAGTCAGCCCCAGCATTTT. It yields the protein CASSVRGSQPQHF.

This clone occurred once. The chain couples TRBV28 to TRBJ2-3; TRBD2 matches at 11 bases. CDR3 length: 15 residues. Germline assignment: CDR1 MDHEN and CDR2 SYDVKM. V was pared by 4 bases and J by 7 bases, with 7 bases of the junction left unmatched. CDR3 residues: CASSSVAGGSYTQYF. Here the CDR3 DNA reads TGTGCCAGCAGTTCCGTAGCGGGAGGGTCGTATACGCAGTATTTT.

In this sample, this clone turned up once. Here the CDR3 DNA reads TGTGCCAGTAGTATGAACCGCGCGGACAACTTGGACACTGAAGCTTTCTTT. Its protein is CASSMNRADNLDTEAFF. V and J are TRBV19 and TRBJ1-1; TRBD1 is a possible D gene (5 bases). CDR3 length: 17 amino acids. V dropped 3 bases and J dropped 3 bases, with 20 bases sitting between them. CDR1 is LNHDA and CDR2 is SQIVND in the germline V gene (reference sequence).

The DNA of the CDR3 is TGTGCCAGCAGACAGGGGCCTGAAGCTTTCTTT. This encodes CASRQGPEAFF. The chain uses TRBV6-1 and TRBJ1-1; 7 nucleotides agree with TRBD1. Germline V gene sequence: CDR1 MNHNS, CDR2 SASEGT. The V gene end was trimmed by 6 bases and the J gene end by 6 bases; junction bases not matched to a gene: 1. The CDR3 is made up of 11 amino acids.

The chain combines TRBV10-3 with TRBJ2-5; 10 nucleotides line up with TRBD1. V lost 1 base to trimming and J lost 5 bases; unmatched junction nucleotides: 10. The CDR3 covers 17 residues. Germline V lookup: CDR1 ENHRY, CDR2 SYGVKD. The CDR3 nucleotides are TGTGCCATCAGTGAGTTTCTACCCGGGACAGGGGAGGAGACCCAGTACTTC. This gives the protein CAISEFLPGTGEETQYF.

The gene calls are TRBV6-1 and TRBJ1-5; 11 bases align to TRBD1. This CDR3 is 16 amino acids long. Germline V CDR1 and CDR2: MNHNS, SASEGT. V lost 3 bases, J lost 6 bases, and 7 bases stayed unmatched. CDR3 in amino acids: CASSDRTGGGIQPQHF. For the CDR3, the DNA is TGTGCCAGCAGTGATCGGACAGGGGGCGGGATTCAGCCCCAGCATTTT.

The chain employs TRBV9 and TRBJ2-2; D call uncertain. CDR1 and CDR2 (germline): SGDLS, YYNGEE. The CDR3 runs to 12 residues. Trimming cost V 0 bases and J 7 bases, with 4 bases left between them. The DNA of the CDR3 is TGTGCCAGCAGCGTAGGTAGCGGGGAGCTGTTTTTT. Its protein product is CASSVGSGELFF.

V is TRBV10-3 and J is TRBJ2-7; maybe TRBD2 (5 bases). V lost 6 bases to trimming and J lost 4 bases, with 13 bases between them. CDR1 and CDR2 from the germline V gene are ENHRY and SYGVKD. The CDR3 extends over 13 amino acids. CDR3 sequence reads: CAISGKRSYEQYF. CDR3 DNA: TGTGCCATCAGCGGGAAAAGAAGTTACGAGCAGTACTTC.